This entry concerns a single T cell receptor (beta chain). Its antigen is still unknown. An amount of approximately 3,600 ng of total RNA was used for each TCR library. Two rounds of nested PCR, of 16 and 9 cycles, were run on TCRalpha and TCRbeta cDNA. After re-calling the 5' RACE reads, TCRdb lists one entry per CDR3 protein, DNA absent. This sample's table has fewer than 200,000 distinct CDR3 sequences. The data belong to a study of monozygotic twins with inflammatory bowel disease. Findings of the study overall: Ultimately, a single strong signal or clonotype associated with IBD was not supported. IBD patients share fewer clonotypes with other people than healthy twins do, especially with disease activity.

Germline lookup yields CDR1 DFQATT and CDR2 SNEGSKA (reference sequence). The CDR3 spans 13 residues. Sample: blood. The TCR comes from a human donor with ulcerative colitis or Crohn's disease, or a healthy co-twin of an affected twin (not recorded which). The chain links TRBV20-1 to TRBJ1-3. The CDR3 sequence: CSAGPLPSNTIYF.